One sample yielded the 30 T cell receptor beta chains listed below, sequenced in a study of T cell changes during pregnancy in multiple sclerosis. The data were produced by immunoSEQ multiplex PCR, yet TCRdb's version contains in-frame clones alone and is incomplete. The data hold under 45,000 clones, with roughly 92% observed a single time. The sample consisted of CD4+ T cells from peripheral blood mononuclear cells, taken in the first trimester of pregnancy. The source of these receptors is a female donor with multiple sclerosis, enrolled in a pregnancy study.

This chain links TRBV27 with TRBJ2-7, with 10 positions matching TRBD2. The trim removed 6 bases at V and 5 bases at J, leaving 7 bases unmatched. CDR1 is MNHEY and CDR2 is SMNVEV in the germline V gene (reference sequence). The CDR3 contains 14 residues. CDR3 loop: CASRRAGGLDEQYF. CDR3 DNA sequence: TGTGCCAGCAGGCGAGCGGGAGGGCTCGACGAGCAGTACTTC.

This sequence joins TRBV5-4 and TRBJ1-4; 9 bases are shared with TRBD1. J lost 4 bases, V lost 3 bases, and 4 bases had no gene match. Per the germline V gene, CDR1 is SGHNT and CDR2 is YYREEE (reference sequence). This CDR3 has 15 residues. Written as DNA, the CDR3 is TGTGCCAGCAGCTCCGCGGGACAGGGTAATGAAAAACTGTTTTTT. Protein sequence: CASSSAGQGNEKLFF.

The CDR3 spells CASSGYIYGYTF. CDR3 coding DNA: TGTGCCAGCAGCGGTTATATCTATGGCTACACCTTC. The chain employs TRBV28 and TRBJ1-2; D call uncertain. The germline gives CDR1 MDHEN, CDR2 SYDVKM. The CDR3 runs 12 residues. V lost 6 bases and J lost 4, with 9 bases in between.

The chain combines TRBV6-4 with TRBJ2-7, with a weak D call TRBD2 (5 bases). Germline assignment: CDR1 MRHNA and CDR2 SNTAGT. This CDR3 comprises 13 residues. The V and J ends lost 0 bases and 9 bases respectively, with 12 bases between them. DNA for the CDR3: TGTGCCAGCAGTGACTCTGTGACTACGAGGCAGTACTTC. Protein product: CASSDSVTTRQYF.

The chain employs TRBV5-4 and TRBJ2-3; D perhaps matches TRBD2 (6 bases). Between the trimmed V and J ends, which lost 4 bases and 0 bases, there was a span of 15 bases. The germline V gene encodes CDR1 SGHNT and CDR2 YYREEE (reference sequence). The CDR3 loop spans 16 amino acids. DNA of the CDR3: TGTGCCAGCAGCCCACCCTTAGCGGTTAGCACAGATACGCAGTATTTT. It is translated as CASSPPLAVSTDTQYF.

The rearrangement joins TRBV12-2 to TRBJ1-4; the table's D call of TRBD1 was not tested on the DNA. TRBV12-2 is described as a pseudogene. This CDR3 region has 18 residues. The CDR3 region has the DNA TGTGCAAGTCGCTTAGTAAGCAGTACAGGGGGCGAAAAGGAAAAACTGTTTTTT. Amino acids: CASRLVSSTGGEKEKLFF.

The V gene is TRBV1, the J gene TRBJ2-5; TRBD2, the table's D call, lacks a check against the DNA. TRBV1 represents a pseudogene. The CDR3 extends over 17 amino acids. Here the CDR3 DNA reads TGCACCAGCAGCCCCCCCCCGGGACTAGCGAACCAAGAGACCCAGTACTTC. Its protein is CTSSPPPGLANQETQYF.

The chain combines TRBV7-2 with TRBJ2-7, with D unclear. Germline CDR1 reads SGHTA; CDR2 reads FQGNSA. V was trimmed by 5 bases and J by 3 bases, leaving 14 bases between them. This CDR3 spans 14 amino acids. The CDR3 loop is CASSLAQALYEQYF. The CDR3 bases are TGTGCCAGCAGCCTCGCCCAGGCTCTCTACGAGCAGTACTTC.

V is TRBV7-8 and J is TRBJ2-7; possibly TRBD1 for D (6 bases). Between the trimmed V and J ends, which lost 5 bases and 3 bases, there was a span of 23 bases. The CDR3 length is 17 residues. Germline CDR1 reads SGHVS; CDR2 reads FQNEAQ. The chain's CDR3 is CASSRAAAGTYIYEQYF. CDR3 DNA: TGTGCCAGCAGCCGAGCCGCCGCCGGGACATATATCTACGAGCAGTACTTC.

The chain's CDR3 is CASSFGLAGGLPYNEQFF. In nucleotides, the CDR3 is TGTGCCAGCAGTTTCGGACTAGCGGGAGGACTGCCCTACAATGAGCAGTTCTTC. The chain links TRBV27 to TRBJ2-1, with 14 bases aligning to TRBD2. The CDR3 runs to 18 residues. V lost 3 bases and J lost 2; bases outside the gene matches: 6. CDR1 and CDR2 from the germline V gene are MNHEY and SMNVEV (reference sequence).

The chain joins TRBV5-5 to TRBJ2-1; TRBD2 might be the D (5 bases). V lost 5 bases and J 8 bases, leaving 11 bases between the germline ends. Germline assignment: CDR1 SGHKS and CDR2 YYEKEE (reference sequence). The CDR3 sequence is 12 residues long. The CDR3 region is CASRLTGDEQFF. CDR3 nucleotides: TGTGCCAGCAGGTTGACCGGGGATGAGCAGTTCTTC. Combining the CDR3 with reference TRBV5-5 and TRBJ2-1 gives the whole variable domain DAGVTQSPTHLIKTRGQQVTLRCSPISGHKSVSWYQQVLGQGPQFIFQYYEKEERGRGNFPDRFSARQFPNYSSELNVNALLLGDSALYLCASRLTGDEQFFGPGTRLTVL.

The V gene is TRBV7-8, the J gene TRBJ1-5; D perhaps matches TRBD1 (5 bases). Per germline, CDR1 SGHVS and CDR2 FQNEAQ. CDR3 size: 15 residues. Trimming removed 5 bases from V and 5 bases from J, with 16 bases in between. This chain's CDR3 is CASSTRVGSDQPQHF. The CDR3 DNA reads TGTGCCAGCAGCACCAGGGTAGGATCTGATCAGCCCCAGCATTTT.

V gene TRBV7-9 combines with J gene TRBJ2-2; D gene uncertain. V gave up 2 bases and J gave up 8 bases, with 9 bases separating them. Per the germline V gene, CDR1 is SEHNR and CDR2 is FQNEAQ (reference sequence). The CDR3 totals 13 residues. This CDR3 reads CASSLSATGELFF. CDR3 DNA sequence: TGTGCCAGCAGCTTAAGTGCTACGGGGGAGCTGTTTTTT.

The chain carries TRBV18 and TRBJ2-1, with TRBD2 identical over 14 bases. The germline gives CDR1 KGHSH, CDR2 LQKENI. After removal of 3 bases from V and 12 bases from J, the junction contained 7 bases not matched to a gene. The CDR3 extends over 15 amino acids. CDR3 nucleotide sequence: TGTGCCAGCTCACCGGGACTAGCGGGAGAGTTCGGGCAGTTCTTC. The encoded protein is CASSPGLAGEFGQFF.

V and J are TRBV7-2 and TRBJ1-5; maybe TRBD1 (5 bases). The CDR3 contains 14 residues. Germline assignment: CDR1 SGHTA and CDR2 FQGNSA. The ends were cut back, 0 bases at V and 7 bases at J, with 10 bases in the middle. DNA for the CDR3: TGTGCCAGCAGCTTAGCAGGGGCGGGGCAGCCCCAGCATTTT. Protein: CASSLAGAGQPQHF.

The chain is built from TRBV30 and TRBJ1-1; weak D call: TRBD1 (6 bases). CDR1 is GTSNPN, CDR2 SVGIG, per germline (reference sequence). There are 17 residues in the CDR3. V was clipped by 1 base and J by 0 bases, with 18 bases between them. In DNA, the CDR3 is TGTGCCTGGAGTGCCAACAGGGAGGGACGCATGAACACTGAAGCTTTCTTT. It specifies CAWSANREGRMNTEAFF.

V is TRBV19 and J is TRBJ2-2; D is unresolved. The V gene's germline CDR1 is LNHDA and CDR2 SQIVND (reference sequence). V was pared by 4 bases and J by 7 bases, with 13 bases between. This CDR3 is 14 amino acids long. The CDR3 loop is CASSTPSPGGELFF. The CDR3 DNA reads TGTGCCAGTAGTACCCCCTCACCGGGCGGGGAGCTGTTTTTT.

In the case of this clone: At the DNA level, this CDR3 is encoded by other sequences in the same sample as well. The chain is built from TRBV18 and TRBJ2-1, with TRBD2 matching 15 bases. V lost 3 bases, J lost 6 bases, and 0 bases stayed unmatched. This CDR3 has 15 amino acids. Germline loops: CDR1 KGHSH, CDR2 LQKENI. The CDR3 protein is CASSPGLAGGNEQFF. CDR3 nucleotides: TGTGCCAGCTCACCGGGACTAGCGGGAGGCAATGAGCAGTTCTTC.

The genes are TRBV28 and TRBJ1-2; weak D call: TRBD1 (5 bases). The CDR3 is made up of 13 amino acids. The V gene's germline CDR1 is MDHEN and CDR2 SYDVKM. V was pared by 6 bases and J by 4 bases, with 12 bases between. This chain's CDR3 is CASRDTGAYGYTF. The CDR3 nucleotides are TGTGCCAGCAGAGATACAGGAGCCTATGGCTACACCTTC.

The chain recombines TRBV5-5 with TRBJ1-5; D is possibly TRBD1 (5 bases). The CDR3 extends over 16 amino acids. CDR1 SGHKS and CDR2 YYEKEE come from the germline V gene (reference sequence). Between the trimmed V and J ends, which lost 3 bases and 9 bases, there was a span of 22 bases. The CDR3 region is CASSYEVGIGGWPQHF. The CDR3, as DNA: TGTGCCAGCAGCTACGAAGTAGGGATCGGGGGGTGGCCCCAGCATTTT.

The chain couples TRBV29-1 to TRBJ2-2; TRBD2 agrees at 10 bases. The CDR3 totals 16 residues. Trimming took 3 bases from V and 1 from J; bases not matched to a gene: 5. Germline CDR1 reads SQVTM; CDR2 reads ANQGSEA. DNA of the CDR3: TGCAGCGTTGACATTAGCGGGAGGCGGAACACCGGGGAGCTGTTTTTT. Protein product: CSVDISGRRNTGELFF.

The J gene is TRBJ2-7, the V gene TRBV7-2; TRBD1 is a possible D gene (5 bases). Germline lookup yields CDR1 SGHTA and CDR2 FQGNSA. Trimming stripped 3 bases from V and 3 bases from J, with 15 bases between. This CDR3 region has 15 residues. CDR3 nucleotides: TGTGCCAGCAGCTTGGGGCAGTGGGCCAACTACGAGCAGTACTTC. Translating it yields CASSLGQWANYEQYF. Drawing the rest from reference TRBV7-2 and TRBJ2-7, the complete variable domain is GAGVSQSPSNKVTEKGKDVELRCDPISGHTALYWYRQSLGQGLEFLIYFQGNSAPDKSGLPSDRFSAERTGGSVSTLTIQRTQQEDSAVYLCASSLGQWANYEQYFGPGTRLTVT.

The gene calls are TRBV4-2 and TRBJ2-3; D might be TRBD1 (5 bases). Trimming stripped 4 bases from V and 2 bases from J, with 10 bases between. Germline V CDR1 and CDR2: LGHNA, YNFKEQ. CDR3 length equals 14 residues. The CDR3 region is CASSRGGTTDTQYF. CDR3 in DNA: TGTGCCAGCAGCCGGGGCGGTACCACAGATACGCAGTATTTT.

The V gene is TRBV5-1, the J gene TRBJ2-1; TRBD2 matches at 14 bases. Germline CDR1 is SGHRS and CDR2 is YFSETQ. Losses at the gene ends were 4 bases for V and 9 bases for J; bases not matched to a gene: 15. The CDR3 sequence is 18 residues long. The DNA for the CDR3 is TGCGCCAGCAGCCCACTAGGGACTAGCGGGAGAAGGGCCGGTGAGCAGTTCTTC. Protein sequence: CASSPLGTSGRRAGEQFF.

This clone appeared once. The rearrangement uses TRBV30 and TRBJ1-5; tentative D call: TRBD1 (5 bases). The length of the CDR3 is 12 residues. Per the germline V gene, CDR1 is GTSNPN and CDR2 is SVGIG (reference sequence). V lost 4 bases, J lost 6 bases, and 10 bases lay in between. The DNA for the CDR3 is TGTGCCTGGACCCAAAGGGGTCAGCCCCAGCATTTT. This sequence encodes CAWTQRGQPQHF.

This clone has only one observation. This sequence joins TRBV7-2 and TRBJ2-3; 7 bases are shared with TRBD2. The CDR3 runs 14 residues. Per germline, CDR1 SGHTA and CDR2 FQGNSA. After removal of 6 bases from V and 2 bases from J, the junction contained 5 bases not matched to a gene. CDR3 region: CASRPSGTTDTQYF. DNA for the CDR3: TGTGCCAGCAGGCCCAGCGGGACCACAGATACGCAGTATTTT.

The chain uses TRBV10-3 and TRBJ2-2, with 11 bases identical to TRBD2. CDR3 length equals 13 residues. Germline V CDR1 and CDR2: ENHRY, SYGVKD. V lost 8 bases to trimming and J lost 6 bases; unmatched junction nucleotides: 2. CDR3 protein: CAIGTSGPGELFF. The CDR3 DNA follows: TGTGCCATCGGGACTAGCGGCCCCGGGGAGCTGTTTTTT.

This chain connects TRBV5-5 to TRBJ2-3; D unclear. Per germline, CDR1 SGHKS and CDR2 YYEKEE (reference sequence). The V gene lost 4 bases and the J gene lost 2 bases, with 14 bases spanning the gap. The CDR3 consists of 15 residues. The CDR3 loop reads CASSQWQAFTDTQYF. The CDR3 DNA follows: TGTGCCAGCAGCCAATGGCAGGCCTTCACAGATACGCAGTATTTT. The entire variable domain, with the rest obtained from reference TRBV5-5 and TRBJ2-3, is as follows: DAGVTQSPTHLIKTRGQQVTLRCSPISGHKSVSWYQQVLGQGPQFIFQYYEKEERGRGNFPDRFSARQFPNYSSELNVNALLLGDSALYLCASSQWQAFTDTQYFGPGTRLTVL.

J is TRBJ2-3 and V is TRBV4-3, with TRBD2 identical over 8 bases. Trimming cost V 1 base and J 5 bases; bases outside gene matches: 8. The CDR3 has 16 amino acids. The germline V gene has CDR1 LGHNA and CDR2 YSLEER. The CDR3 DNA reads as TGCGCCAGCAGCCAAGGGCCAGCGGGAGCAGAAGATACGCAGTATTTT. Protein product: CASSQGPAGAEDTQYF.

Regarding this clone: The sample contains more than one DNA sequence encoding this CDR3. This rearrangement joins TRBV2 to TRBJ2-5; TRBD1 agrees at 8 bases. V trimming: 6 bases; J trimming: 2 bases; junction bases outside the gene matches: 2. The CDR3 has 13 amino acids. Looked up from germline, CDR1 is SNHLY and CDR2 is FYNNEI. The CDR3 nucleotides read TGTGCCAGCAGGAGGGACAGGCAAGAGACCCAGTACTTC. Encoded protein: CASRRDRQETQYF.